One sample yielded the 24 T cell receptor beta chains listed below, sequenced in a study of cytomegalovirus exposure and HLA in healthy donors (dated by TCRdb to about 2017). To prepare the library, the immunoSEQ multiplex PCR assay was applied. For the multiplex PCR, a mixture combining 60 forward primers for TCR Vbeta segments and 13 reverse primers for TCR Jbeta segments was used. Imported from immuneACCESS, the table was reduced by TCRdb to in-frame sequences with V and J called. These copies leave out some clones; in studies compared against another copy, an unresolved V gene accounts for under half, and the cause of the remainder is not known. The sample has 100,000 or so clones on record, about 81% of them singletons. The leading ten clones occupy around 5.2% of the sample. Source material: PBMCs. These TCRs come from a man aged 35-49 years in good health and CMV-seropositive.

The genes are TRBV5-1 and TRBJ2-7, with 9 bases fitting TRBD1. The CDR3 spans 15 residues. The V gene end was trimmed by 0 bases and the J gene end by 6 bases; junction bases not matched to a gene: 7. The germline CDR1 and CDR2 sequences are SGHRS and YFSETQ. CDR3 in amino acids: CASSLGGTGGIEQYF. CDR3 in DNA: TGCGCCAGCAGCTTGGGAGGAACAGGGGGCATCGAGCAGTACTTC. Variable domain in full (rest from reference TRBV5-1 and TRBJ2-7): KAGVTQTPRYLIKTRGQQVTLSCSPISGHRSVSWYQQTPGQGLQFLFEYFSETQRNKGNFPGRFSGRQFSNSRSEMNVSTLELGDSALYLCASSLGGTGGIEQYFGPGTRLTVT.

To note about this clone: Germline is not matched at one junction end, which may reflect a read error. The rearrangement links TRBV7-9 to TRBJ2-1; the D gene is possibly TRBD2 (6 bases). Germline V gene data show CDR1 as SEHNR and CDR2 as FQNEAQ (reference sequence). The length of the CDR3 is 15 residues. The CDR3 sequence: CSSSPLTSMQNEQFF. In nucleotides, the CDR3 is TGTTCCAGCAGCCCACTGACTAGTATGCAAAATGAGCAGTTCTTC.

V usage is TRBV28 and J usage is TRBJ1-5, with 7 bases aligning to TRBD1. Germline CDR1 is MDHEN and CDR2 is SYDVKM. Trimming at V came to 8 bases and at J to 4 bases, leaving 8 bases not matched to a gene. This CDR3 region has 14 residues. The CDR3 loop is CASLRGTANQPQHF. The CDR3 DNA sequence: TGTGCCAGCCTCCGGGGGACAGCTAATCAGCCCCAGCATTTT.

The chain has TRBV9 and TRBJ1-2, with 9 bases identical to TRBD1. Germline-derived CDR1 and CDR2 are SGDLS and YYNGEE. This CDR3 has 18 amino acids. J was trimmed by 4 bases and V by 3 bases; bases with no gene match: 16. The CDR3 sequence is CASSGTGGGEPVRYGYTF. Here the CDR3 DNA reads TGTGCCAGCAGCGGCACAGGGGGCGGAGAACCTGTTCGCTATGGCTACACCTTC.

The chain recombines TRBV7-2 with TRBJ2-1; D remains unclear. Germline V CDR1 and CDR2: SGHTA, FQGNSA. Trimming shortened V by 2 bases and J by 9 bases, and 5 bases separated the two germline ends. The CDR3 is made up of 11 amino acids. CDR3 nucleotides: TGTGCCAGCAGCTTATATATTGAGCAGTTCTTC. Its protein is CASSLYIEQFF.

J is TRBJ2-3 and V is TRBV5-8; 7 bases map to TRBD2. Germline lookup yields CDR1 SGHTS and CDR2 YDEGEE. Trimming took 0 bases from V and 1 from J; bases not matched to a gene: 5. The CDR3 contains 16 residues. The CDR3 is CASSLEGGVGTDTQYF. The CDR3 DNA follows: TGTGCCAGCAGCTTGGAGGGAGGGGTGGGCACAGATACGCAGTATTTT. Filled out from reference TRBV5-8 and TRBJ2-3, the complete variable domain reads EAGVTQSPTHLIKTRGQQATLRCSPISGHTSVYWYQQALGLGLQFLLWYDEGEERNRGNFPPRFSGRQFPNYSSELNVNALELEDSALYLCASSLEGGVGTDTQYFGPGTRLTVL.

A single count supports this clone. The chain is built from TRBV5-6 and TRBJ1-2; 10 bases map to TRBD1. Germline V gene sequence: CDR1 SGHDT, CDR2 YYEEEE. This CDR3 is built from 15 residues. J was trimmed by 5 bases and V by 2 bases; bases with no gene match: 6. The CDR3 reads CASSFLGQGDYGYTF. In DNA, the CDR3 is TGTGCCAGCAGCTTCCTCGGACAGGGGGATTATGGCTACACCTTC.

The V call is TRBV19, the J call TRBJ1-5; the D gene is possibly TRBD1 (6 bases). Germline V gene lookup returns CDR1 LNHDA and CDR2 SQIVND (reference sequence). This CDR3 comprises 15 residues. V was trimmed by 1 base and J by 3 bases, leaving 10 bases between them. The CDR3 spells CASSIGQGYNQPQHF. For the CDR3, the DNA is TGTGCCAGTAGTATAGGGCAGGGGTACAATCAGCCCCAGCATTTT.

The chain joins TRBV7-6 to TRBJ2-5; tentative D call: TRBD2 (5 bases). The DNA end lines up better with TRBJ2-7; the J call may be wrong. This CDR3 spans 13 amino acids. Germline V gene lookup returns CDR1 SGHVS and CDR2 FNYEAQ. The CDR3 here is CASSLSGTYEQYF. In DNA, the CDR3 is TGTGCCAGCAGCTTAAGCGGAACCTACGAGCAGTACTTC.

Turning to this clone: A read error may produce the germline difference seen at one junction end. The chain uses TRBV5-1 and TRBJ2-2; no clear D. CDR1 is SGHRS, CDR2 YFSETQ, per germline. This CDR3 has 16 residues. The chain's CDR3 is CASSLAEQLNTGELFF. The CDR3 bases are TGCGCCAGCAGTTTGGCGGAACAGCTAAACACCGGGGAGCTGTTTTTT.

The genes are TRBV19 and TRBJ1-1, with no clear D. The V gene lost 5 bases and the J gene lost 6 bases, with 13 bases spanning the gap. This CDR3 contains 13 residues. The germline V gene encodes CDR1 LNHDA and CDR2 SQIVND (reference sequence). CDR3 in amino acids: CASSHREGSEAFF. CDR3 coding DNA: TGTGCCAGTAGTCACAGAGAAGGCTCTGAAGCTTTCTTT.

The chain couples TRBV10-2 to TRBJ1-5; no clear D gene. V was cut by 0 bases and J by 5 bases, with 11 bases left in between. Germline V gives CDR1 WSHSY, CDR2 SAAADI. The CDR3 has 15 residues. CDR3 region: CASSESGGRHQPQHF. The DNA of the CDR3 is TGCGCCAGCAGTGAGTCGGGAGGGAGGCATCAGCCCCAGCATTTT.

The chain is built from TRBV9 and TRBJ2-1, with 9 bases lining up with TRBD1. This CDR3 contains 15 residues. The germline gives CDR1 SGDLS, CDR2 YYNGEE. V trimming: 4 bases; J trimming: 4 bases; junction bases outside the gene matches: 6. The CDR3 DNA follows: TGTGCCAGCAGCCCCGGGACAGGGATTTACAATGAGCAGTTCTTC. It specifies CASSPGTGIYNEQFF.

The V gene is TRBV6-6, the J gene TRBJ2-5, with 12 bases aligning to TRBD2. The length of the CDR3 is 14 residues. The ends lost 6 bases at V and 6 bases at J; junction bases unmatched: 5. Looked up from germline, CDR1 is MNHNY and CDR2 is SVGAGI (reference sequence). The CDR3 spells CASRTSGSRKTQYF. CDR3 sequence (DNA): TGTGCCAGCAGGACTAGCGGGAGTAGAAAGACCCAGTACTTC.

V usage is TRBV14 and J usage is TRBJ1-6; 9 bases match TRBD1. V lost 2 bases, J lost 10 bases, and 6 bases stayed unmatched. This CDR3 has 15 residues. CDR1 and CDR2 (germline): SGHDN, FVKESK. CDR3 DNA sequence: TGTGCCAGCAGCCAATCCGGGACAGGGTCCTCACCCCTCCACTTT. Translating gives CASSQSGTGSSPLHF.

The CDR3: CASSPPRGGALGYTEAFF. As DNA, the CDR3 is TGTGCCAGCTCACCACCGCGAGGGGGCGCGTTGGGGTACACTGAAGCTTTCTTT. The rearrangement links TRBV18 to TRBJ1-1, with TRBD1 matching 7 bases. CDR3 length equals 18 residues. V trimming: 0 bases; J trimming: 3 bases; junction bases outside the gene matches: 13. Germline CDR1 reads KGHSH; CDR2 reads LQKENI.

The chain joins TRBV28 to TRBJ2-7; 12 bases are shared with TRBD1. The trim removed 7 bases at V and 2 bases at J, leaving 12 bases unmatched. CDR1 is MDHEN and CDR2 is SYDVKM in the germline V gene. The CDR3 is made up of 17 amino acids. The CDR3 reads CASNPGTGGGWPYEQYF. In DNA, the CDR3 is TGTGCCAGCAACCCCGGGACAGGGGGCGGCTGGCCCTACGAGCAGTACTTC.

J is TRBJ1-5 and V is TRBV6-1, with D unresolved. The CDR3 runs 14 residues. The germline V gene has CDR1 MNHNS and CDR2 SASEGT. The V and J ends lost 2 bases and 4 bases respectively, with 9 bases between them. In nucleotides, the CDR3 is TGTGCCAGCAGTGAAAGGAGGAGGAATCAGCCCCAGCATTTT. The encoded protein is CASSERRRNQPQHF.

The genes are TRBV6-1 and TRBJ1-1; 8 bases map to TRBD1. V dropped 3 bases and J dropped 5; count of bases not matched to a gene: 11. CDR1 is MNHNS, CDR2 SASEGT, per germline. The CDR3 runs to 16 residues. The CDR3 DNA reads TGTGCCAGCAGTGAGGGGGGGACAGGCCTTAGGACTGAAGCTTTCTTT. Amino acid sequence: CASSEGGTGLRTEAFF.

The CDR3 region is CASSTGRTGQPQHF. The DNA for the CDR3 is TGTGCCAGCAGTACCGGACGGACTGGTCAGCCCCAGCATTTT. V usage is TRBV27 and J usage is TRBJ1-5; unclear D gene. The CDR3 sequence is 14 residues long. V was trimmed by 5 bases and J by 6 bases, leaving 14 bases between them. Germline V gene sequence: CDR1 MNHEY, CDR2 SMNVEV (reference sequence).

In this sample, this clone turned up a few times. The rearrangement joins TRBV9 to TRBJ1-6, with 7 bases identical to TRBD1. Germline V gene lookup returns CDR1 SGDLS and CDR2 YYNGEE. The J segment lost 0 bases and the V segment lost 0 bases, leaving 3 bases of the junction unmatched. The CDR3 is 17 amino acids. This CDR3 is CASSVAGQSSYNSPLHF. The CDR3 DNA sequence: TGTGCCAGCAGCGTAGCGGGACAGAGCTCCTATAATTCACCCCTCCACTTT.

This rearrangement joins TRBV18 to TRBJ2-2; 10 bases are shared with TRBD1. The germline gives CDR1 KGHSH, CDR2 LQKENI. The CDR3 is 16 amino acids. The ends lost 1 base at V and 5 bases at J; junction bases unmatched: 4. Written as DNA, the CDR3 is TGTGCCAGCTCACCACGAATGGACAGGGGGACCGGGGAGCTGTTTTTT. Translated, it gives CASSPRMDRGTGELFF. Full variable domain (outside the CDR3, taken from reference TRBV18 and TRBJ2-2): NAGVMQNPRHLVRRRGQEARLRCSPMKGHSHVYWYRQLPEEGLKFMVYLQKENIIDESGMPKERFSAEFPKEGPSILRIQQVVRGDSAAYFCASSPRMDRGTGELFFGEGSRLTVL.

Only a few counts were recorded for this clone. The genes are TRBV5-4 and TRBJ2-2; 7 bases map to TRBD1. Germline trimming cut 2 bases from V and 4 bases from J; bases unmatched to any gene: 8. Germline assignment: CDR1 SGHNT and CDR2 YYREEE (reference sequence). The CDR3 runs 16 residues. The chain's CDR3 is CASSLRQGVGTGELFF. For the CDR3, the DNA is TGTGCCAGCAGCTTAAGACAGGGCGTAGGCACCGGGGAGCTGTTTTTT.

The chain couples TRBV7-9 to TRBJ2-3, with 10 nucleotides matching TRBD2. Germline assignment: CDR1 SEHNR and CDR2 FQNEAQ (reference sequence). The CDR3 totals 15 residues. The ends lost 5 bases at V and 11 bases at J; junction bases unmatched: 13. In DNA form, the CDR3 reads TGTGCCAGCAGCCGGACTAGCGGTGGCCTAAGGAGGCAGTATTTT. Protein: CASSRTSGGLRRQYF. Full variable domain (missing parts from reference TRBV7-9 and TRBJ2-3): DTGVSQNPRHKITKRGQNVTFRCDPISEHNRLYWYRQTLGQGPEFLTYFQNEAQLEKSRLLSDRFSAERPKGSFSTLEIQRTEQGDSAMYLCASSRTSGGLRRQYFGPGTRLTVL.